These T cell receptor beta chains were read from a single sample in a study of shared clonotypes between healthy human individuals. Data came from immunoSEQ multiplex PCR; TCRdb stores just in-frame clones and leaves some out. The top ten hold roughly 11% of the sample, which has about 230,000 clones, about 65% seen once. Sequenced input: memory CD4+ T cells sorted from blood. The receptors stem from a man aged 30 to 45 in good health. Both conserved end residues are part of each CDR3. The order of the fields is J gene, V gene, D gene, clone size, CDR3 protein, CDR3 DNA. The D gene is left open where the match is weak. Part of the rows lack a size; the others show once, few, many or a class for expanded clones.

TRBJ2-3 TRBV6-6 NA NA CASSKVRDTQYF TGTGCCAGCAGTAAAGTCCGGGATACGCAGTATTTT
TRBJ1-1 TRBV18 TRBD1 NA CASSATGTAEAFF TGTGCCAGCTCGGCCACCGGGACAGCTGAAGCTTTCTTT
TRBJ1-2 TRBV15 NA few CATSNGQFYGYTF TGTGCCACCAGCAATGGACAGTTCTATGGCTACACCTTC
TRBJ1-1 TRBV28 NA once CASSGRTEAFF TGTGCCAGCAGTGGTCGGACAGAAGCTTTCTTT
TRBJ1-1 TRBV6-5 TRBD1 NA CASGRNEGQGADAFF TGTGCCAGCGGTCGGAATGAAGGACAGGGGGCGGATGCTTTCTTT
TRBJ2-7 TRBV7-2 TRBD2 few CASSLLAGVGEQYF TGTGCCAGCAGCTTACTAGCGGGAGTAGGCGAGCAGTACTTC
TRBJ2-3 TRBV5-8 NA NA CASSWRAASTDTQYF TGTGCCAGCAGCTGGCGCGCGGCTAGCACAGATACGCAGTATTTT
TRBJ2-4 TRBV30 NA many CAWSEKNIQYF TGTGCCTGGAGTGAGAAAAACATTCAGTACTTC
TRBJ2-7 TRBV9 NA NA CASSLVGGTSYEQYF TGTGCCAGCAGCCTCGTGGGTGGGACCTCCTACGAGCAGTACTTC
TRBJ2-1 TRBV25-1 NA NA CASSDGTKASGNNEQFF TGTGCCAGCAGTGACGGGACAAAAGCTAGCGGAAACAATGAGCAGTTCTTC
TRBJ2-7 TRBV11-3 TRBD2 NA CASSPGLDSYEQYF TGTGCCAGCAGCCCTGGACTAGATTCATACGAGCAGTACTTC
TRBJ2-3 TRBV5-4 TRBD1 NA CASSLVSPQGRTDTQYF TGTGCCAGCAGCTTGGTCTCCCCACAGGGGCGCACAGATACGCAGTATTTT
TRBJ2-2 TRBV29-1 TRBD2 NA CSVRAGTNTGELFF TGCAGCGTACGAGCGGGAACGAACACCGGGGAGCTGTTTTTT
TRBJ2-2 TRBV28 TRBD1 NA CASRGTGGLDTGELFF TGTGCCAGCAGGGGGACAGGGGGCTTGGACACCGGGGAGCTGTTTTTT